This T cell receptor (beta chain) stems from a study of blood T cell repertoires in COVID-19 (dated by TCRdb to the early 2020s). With respect to the entire study: Samples covering the acute and convalescent phases of COVID-19 were provided by collaborators in the United States, Italy and Spain. Samples were obtained from the ongoing ImmuneRACE study (first 160 participants) and from roughly 1,300 subjects provided by 6 global collaborators. HLA class I and class II types, where available, came from metadata supplied by the sample provider rather than from assay-based typing. The dataset comprised deeply sampled blood TCRbeta repertoires from subjects exposed to, actively infected with, or recovered from COVID-19. The prospective study material was composed of cDNA or gDNA derived from T cells, B-cell-depleted T cells, or PBMCs. The repertoires were released in a freely available public database meant as a resource for research on the immune response to SARS-CoV-2. A de-identified subject ID, COVID-19 status, age in years and sex were almost always included in the sample metadata. Study-level results and caveats: The amount of clinical and demographic metadata varied by source and participant and was provided uncurated.

Spanning cysteine to phenylalanine, the CDR3 consists of 14 amino acids. Only the CDR3 portion is preserved as DNA: 42 bases, with reading frame beginning at the first base. From a lookup of the germline V gene, CDR1 and CDR2 are MNHEY and SVGAGI. Trimming leaves V shorter by 4 bases and J shorter by 2 bases, with the junction holding 2 bases beyond the gene matches. The immunoSEQ Assay, a bias-controlled multiplex PCR, was used to amplify TCRbeta CDR3 regions from genomic DNA. The authors processed their data as follows. The number of nucleated cells in each sample was estimated by amplification of reference gene primers within the assay. To quantify the absolute abundance of each unique TCRbeta CDR3 rearrangement, sequence reads were collapsed and filtered. For each sample, productive Simpson clonality was calculated as the square root of Simpson's diversity index across productive rearrangements. TCRdb took over this immuneACCESS table, retaining in-frame rearrangements with V and J assigned. Such tables are incomplete; in checked studies, under half of the missing clones stem from an unresolved V gene, and the remainder is unexplained. The V and J calls and clone size are taken from that table; D and trimming were inferred from the DNA. The sample contains 170,000 or so clones, roughly 75% of them found a single time. The top ten constitute 6.5% of the sample.

For this clone: Its antigen is not yet known. Base-call qualities are not available, and no considerably larger clone is one nucleotide away.

The collaborating institutions used their own protocols to collect whole blood in K2EDTA tubes. Collaborator samples were shipped for TCRbeta analysis as frozen whole blood, isolated PBMCs, or DNA extracted from either sample type. The chain couples TRBV6-5 to TRBJ1-5, with 7 middle bases fitting TRBD1. The TCR originated in an older man with active or convalescent COVID-19. Sequencing used peripheral blood. The CDR3 reads as follows: CASSFTGGNQPQHF. In nucleotides, the sequence is TGTGCCAGCAGTTTCACAGGGGGCAATCAGCCCCAGCATTTT.